A selection of T cell receptor beta chains follows, all from one sample in a study of shared clonotypes between healthy human individuals. Produced via immunoSEQ multiplex PCR; TCRdb's table is partial and in-frame only. The data show about 380,000 clones, with 96% seen just once and around 0.3% held by the top ten. Sequenced input: memory CD8+ T cells sorted from blood. The receptor source for this set is a man aged 25-45 years in good health. Each CDR3 is given with its conserved first and last residue. D genes are given only for firm matches. Clone size is shown for a subset of rows, as once, few, many or a class of expanded clone.

J gene: TRBJ2-5; D gene: TRBD2; clone size: NA; V gene: TRBV6-1; CDR3 protein: CASREGPRRLAGKETQYF; CDR3 DNA: TGTGCCAGCAGAGAAGGGCCCCGTCGACTAGCGGGAAAAGAGACCCAGTACTTC
J gene: TRBJ1-3; D gene: NA; clone size: NA; V gene: TRBV6-5; CDR3 protein: CASRRGTRSGNTIYF; CDR3 DNA: TGTGCCAGCAGGAGAGGGACCCGCTCTGGAAACACCATATATTTT
J gene: TRBJ1-5; D gene: NA; clone size: NA; V gene: TRBV4-2; CDR3 protein: CASSQSNQPQHF; CDR3 DNA: TGTGCCAGCAGCCAATCAAATCAGCCCCAGCATTTT
J gene: TRBJ2-1; D gene: TRBD1; clone size: NA; V gene: TRBV28; CDR3 protein: CASSLGRGRNEQFF; CDR3 DNA: TGTGCCAGCAGTTTGGGCAGGGGGCGCAATGAGCAGTTCTTC
J gene: TRBJ1-1; D gene: NA; clone size: NA; V gene: TRBV6-5; CDR3 protein: CASSYDLNTEAFF; CDR3 DNA: TGTGCCAGCAGTTACGACCTGAACACTGAAGCTTTCTTT
J gene: TRBJ2-3; D gene: NA; clone size: NA; V gene: TRBV5-1; CDR3 protein: CASSPHLGDRTDTQYF; CDR3 DNA: TGCGCCAGCAGCCCGCACCTAGGGGATCGCACAGATACGCAGTATTTT
J gene: TRBJ2-5; D gene: NA; clone size: NA; V gene: TRBV30; CDR3 protein: CAWSVGWGSQETQYF; CDR3 DNA: TGTGCCTGGAGTGTAGGGTGGGGATCACAAGAGACCCAGTACTTC
J gene: TRBJ2-1; D gene: TRBD1; clone size: NA; V gene: TRBV5-1; CDR3 protein: CASSETGSNEQFF; CDR3 DNA: TGCGCCAGCAGCGAGACAGGGTCCAATGAGCAGTTCTTC
J gene: TRBJ2-3; D gene: NA; clone size: NA; V gene: TRBV4-1; CDR3 protein: CASSPRAVTDTQYF; CDR3 DNA: TGCGCCAGCAGCCCGAGGGCGGTCACAGATACGCAGTATTTT
J gene: TRBJ1-1; D gene: NA; clone size: NA; V gene: TRBV30; CDR3 protein: CAWSDLGGRFRNTEAFF; CDR3 DNA: TGTGCCTGGAGTGATTTAGGGGGGCGTTTTAGAAACACTGAAGCTTTCTTT
J gene: TRBJ2-5; D gene: TRBD2; clone size: NA; V gene: TRBV30; CDR3 protein: CAWSVRTSGRGGTQYF; CDR3 DNA: TGTGCCTGGAGTGTACGAACTAGCGGGAGAGGGGGGACCCAGTACTTC
J gene: TRBJ2-7; D gene: NA; clone size: NA; V gene: TRBV28; CDR3 protein: CASSLGGRDEQYF; CDR3 DNA: TGTGCCAGCAGTTTAGGGGGCAGGGACGAGCAGTACTTC
J gene: TRBJ1-1; D gene: TRBD1; clone size: NA; V gene: TRBV6-5; CDR3 protein: CASSLGQLLNTEAFF; CDR3 DNA: TGTGCCAGCAGTCTGGGACAGCTACTGAACACTGAAGCTTTCTTT
J gene: TRBJ2-5; D gene: TRBD2; clone size: NA; V gene: TRBV19; CDR3 protein: CASSELAGRGPQAQYF; CDR3 DNA: TGTGCCAGTAGTGAACTAGCGGGGAGGGGACCCCAGGCCCAGTACTTC
J gene: TRBJ1-2; D gene: NA; clone size: NA; V gene: TRBV2; CDR3 protein: CASRTDSTYGYTF; CDR3 DNA: TGTGCCAGCAGGACGGACAGCACTTATGGCTACACCTTC
J gene: TRBJ1-5; D gene: NA; clone size: NA; V gene: TRBV6-5; CDR3 protein: CASSSGRINQPQHF; CDR3 DNA: TGTGCCAGCAGTTCCGGACGGATCAATCAGCCCCAGCATTTT
J gene: TRBJ2-6; D gene: NA; clone size: NA; V gene: TRBV21-1; CDR3 protein: CASSKVADCPSGANVLTF; CDR3 DNA: TGTGCCAGCAGCAAAGTGGCGGACTGCCCCTCTGGGGCCAACGTCCTGACTTTC
J gene: TRBJ2-2; D gene: TRBD2; clone size: NA; V gene: TRBV5-1; CDR3 protein: CATRGLAGSGELFF; CDR3 DNA: TGCGCCACGAGGGGGTTAGCGGGATCCGGGGAGCTGTTTTTT
J gene: TRBJ1-1; D gene: NA; clone size: NA; V gene: TRBV30; CDR3 protein: CAWSGMNTEAFF; CDR3 DNA: TGTGCCTGGAGTGGAATGAACACTGAAGCTTTCTTT
J gene: TRBJ2-7; D gene: TRBD1; clone size: NA; V gene: TRBV29-1; CDR3 protein: CSVGRDSELVKQYF; CDR3 DNA: TGCAGCGTGGGCCGGGACAGCGAGTTAGTGAAGCAGTACTTC
J gene: TRBJ2-3; D gene: NA; clone size: NA; V gene: TRBV10-3; CDR3 protein: CAPLGGDYPTDTQYF; CDR3 DNA: TGTGCCCCCCTAGGGGGAGACTACCCCACAGATACGCAGTATTTT
J gene: TRBJ2-5; D gene: NA; clone size: NA; V gene: TRBV18; CDR3 protein: CASSPPVQETQYF; CDR3 DNA: TGTGCCAGCTCACCACCAGTCCAAGAGACCCAGTACTTC
J gene: TRBJ2-7; D gene: NA; clone size: NA; V gene: TRBV20-1; CDR3 protein: CSARWGGEQYF; CDR3 DNA: TGCAGTGCTAGATGGGGTGGCGAGCAGTACTTC
J gene: TRBJ2-6; D gene: NA; clone size: NA; V gene: TRBV5-5; CDR3 protein: CASSLVESSNVLTF; CDR3 DNA: TGTGCCAGCAGCTTGGTGGAGTCCTCCAACGTCCTGACTTTC
J gene: TRBJ1-5; D gene: NA; clone size: NA; V gene: TRBV19; CDR3 protein: CASSKWEIRNQPQHF; CDR3 DNA: TGTGCCAGTAGTAAATGGGAGATTCGCAATCAGCCCCAGCATTTT
J gene: TRBJ1-1; D gene: NA; clone size: NA; V gene: TRBV15; CDR3 protein: CATSSTRRTEAFF; CDR3 DNA: TGTGCCACCAGCAGTACCCGGCGAACTGAAGCTTTCTTT
J gene: TRBJ2-3; D gene: TRBD2; clone size: NA; V gene: TRBV25-1; CDR3 protein: CASGTRGTTDTQYF; CDR3 DNA: TGTGCCAGCGGGACTAGGGGGACCACAGATACGCAGTATTTT
J gene: TRBJ2-7; D gene: TRBD2; clone size: NA; V gene: TRBV6-6; CDR3 protein: CASSYGLAGGLEQYF; CDR3 DNA: TGTGCCAGCAGTTACGGACTAGCGGGAGGCCTCGAGCAGTACTTC
J gene: TRBJ1-1; D gene: NA; clone size: NA; V gene: TRBV6-1; CDR3 protein: CASSEAGYEAFF; CDR3 DNA: TGTGCCAGCAGTGAAGCGGGGTATGAAGCTTTCTTT
J gene: TRBJ1-1; D gene: NA; clone size: few; V gene: TRBV30; CDR3 protein: CAWTVNTEAFF; CDR3 DNA: TGTGCCTGGACAGTGAACACTGAAGCTTTCTTT